The text below deals with one TCR beta chain. Its target is not known. This entry belongs to a study of cytomegalovirus exposure and HLA in healthy donors. Study results and caveats: Using the classifier, cytomegalovirus status was reportedly diagnosed with high specificity and sensitivity. The study listed roughly 160 cytomegalovirus-associated TCR beta chains. Rarity marked most TCR sequences, yet some public TCRs occurred in many donors.

The V end lost 3 bases, the J end lost 2 bases, and 18 bases lay between the germline ends. The CDR3 is 17 residues long. In germline, CDR1 is SGHRS, CDR2 YFSETQ. Measured with immunoSEQ multiplex PCR; TCRdb has only the in-frame clones, and not every one. The sample yields more than 130,000 clones, almost 90% seen once. Source material: PBMCs. The chain carries TRBV5-1 and TRBJ2-1; TRBD2 might be the D (7 bases). This sequence was found in a woman between 18 and 29 years old in good health and CMV-seropositive. The CDR3 coding sequence is TGCGCCAGCAGCTGGGGGCGGGGCGGGGGCCCCTACAATGAGCAGTTCTTC. The encoded protein is CASSWGRGGGPYNEQFF.